This TCR beta chain was captured in a study of blood T cell repertoires in COVID-19. On the study more broadly: Samples came from the United States, Italy and Spain, spanning acute and convalescent COVID-19. T cells, B-cell-depleted T cells, or PBMCs supplied cDNA or gDNA.

As originally analysed: Scientists estimated how many nucleated cells there were by amplifying reference gene primers. Some clones are missing from TCRdb's copy, which holds only in-frame ones; the method was immunoSEQ multiplex PCR. V, J and clone size reflect that table, while D and trimming were determined from the DNA. The sample lists around 200,000 clones, 75% to 85% occurring once. Recruited during active infection, patients (from Seattle) were subsequently followed longitudinally. This clonotype originated in a woman in her 40s with COVID-19, enrolled during active disease. Sequenced: peripheral blood.

The CDR3 loop reads CASSYIQETQYF. The CDR3 coding sequence is TGTGCCAGTAGTTACATTCAAGAGACCCAGTACTTC. V usage is TRBV19 and J usage is TRBJ2-5; D ambiguous. V gave up 5 bases and J gave up 2 bases, with 6 bases separating them. The CDR3 runs 12 residues. In germline, CDR1 is LNHDA, CDR2 SQIVND (reference sequence).